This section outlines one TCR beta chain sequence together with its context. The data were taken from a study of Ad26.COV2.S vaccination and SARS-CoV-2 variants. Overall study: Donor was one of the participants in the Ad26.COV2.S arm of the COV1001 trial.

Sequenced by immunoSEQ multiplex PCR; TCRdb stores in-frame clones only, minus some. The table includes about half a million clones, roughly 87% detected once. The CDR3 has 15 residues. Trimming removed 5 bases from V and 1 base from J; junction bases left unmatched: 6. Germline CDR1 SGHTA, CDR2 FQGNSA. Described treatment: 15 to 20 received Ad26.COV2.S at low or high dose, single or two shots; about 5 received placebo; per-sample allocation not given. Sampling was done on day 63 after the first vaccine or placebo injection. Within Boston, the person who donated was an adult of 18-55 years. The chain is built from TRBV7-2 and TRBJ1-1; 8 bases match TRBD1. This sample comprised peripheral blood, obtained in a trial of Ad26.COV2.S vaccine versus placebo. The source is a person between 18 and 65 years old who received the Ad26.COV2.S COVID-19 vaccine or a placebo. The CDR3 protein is CASSPPGTGNTEAFF. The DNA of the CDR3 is TGTGCCAGCAGCCCCCCCGGGACAGGGAACACTGAAGCTTTCTTT.